The TCR beta chain under discussion was sequenced for a study of blood T cell repertoires in COVID-19. For the study at large: PBMCs, B-cell-depleted T cells, or T cells were the source of the cDNA or gDNA that made up the material.

All enrollees were about 18 to 95 years old and from 20 to 30 US areas. Participant-reported clinical history was the basis for cohort assignment. Produced via immunoSEQ multiplex PCR; TCRdb's table is partial and in-frame only. The sample lists about 160,000 clones, 82% occurring once. The germline V gene encodes CDR1 GTSNPN and CDR2 SVGIG (reference sequence). CDR3 length equals 13 residues. The V end was cut by 4 bases, the J end by 3 bases, with 12 bases between. The V gene is TRBV30, the J gene TRBJ1-1, with D possibly TRBD1 on 6 matching bases. The receptor comes from a man aged 60 to 69 who had recovered from COVID-19. Sequencing used PBMCs or T cells enriched from blood (not recorded which). In DNA, the CDR3 is TGTGCCTGGAAAAGGACAGCTTACACTGAAGCTTTCTTT. It codes for CAWKRTAYTEAFF.